This section outlines one T cell receptor beta chain sequence together with its context. The data originate from a study of blood T cells in healthy people across ages. Through a sample-barcoded 5' primer and a J-beta primer mix, a second PCR was run for roughly 6 to 12 cycles. All samples gave at least 2.5 million CDR3-containing paired-end reads. TCRdb passed the 5' RACE reads through MiXCR, listing each CDR3 protein once. The data contain more than 1,000,000 distinct CDR3 sequences, about 23% of them seen just once; the ten biggest clones take up 0.65% to 0.95%. For every donor, a draw yielded approximately 9.8 milliliters of peripheral blood. The CDR3 extends over 16 amino acids. The germline gives CDR1 SGHTA, CDR2 FQGTGA. With 0 bases clipped from V and 6 bases from J, the junction kept 10 bases outside the gene matches. These data also featured in a second study, about T cells of mothers and their children. This second study says: Roughly six children and their three healthy Caucasian mothers were the donors. Related pairs of mothers and children showed slightly higher, non-significant overlap versus unrelated pairs.

This chain links TRBV7-3 with TRBJ2-5, with 7 nucleotides matching TRBD1. The TCR sequence derives from a girl aged 2 to 10 in good health. Sequencing was done on a sample of blood. CDR3 in amino acids: CASSLTGTGVFKTQYF. The CDR3 bases are TGTGCCAGCAGCTTAACGGGAACAGGGGTGTTTAAGACCCAGTACTTC.